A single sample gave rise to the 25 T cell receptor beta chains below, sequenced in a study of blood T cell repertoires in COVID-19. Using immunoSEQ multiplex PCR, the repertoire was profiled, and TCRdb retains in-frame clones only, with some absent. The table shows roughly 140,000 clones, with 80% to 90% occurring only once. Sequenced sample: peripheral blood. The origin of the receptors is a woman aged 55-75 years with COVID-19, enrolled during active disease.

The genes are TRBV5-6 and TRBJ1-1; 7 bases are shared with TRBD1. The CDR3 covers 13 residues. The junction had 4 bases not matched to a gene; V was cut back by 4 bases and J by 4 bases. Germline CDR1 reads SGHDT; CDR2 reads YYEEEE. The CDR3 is CASSGTGATEAFF. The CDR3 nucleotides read TGTGCCAGCAGCGGAACAGGGGCCACTGAAGCTTTCTTT.

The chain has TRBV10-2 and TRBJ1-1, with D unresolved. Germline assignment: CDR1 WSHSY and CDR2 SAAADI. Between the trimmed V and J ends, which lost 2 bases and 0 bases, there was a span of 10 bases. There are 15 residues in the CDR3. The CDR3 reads CASSEIFNMNTEAFF. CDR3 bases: TGCGCCAGCAGTGAGATATTTAATATGAACACTGAAGCTTTCTTT.

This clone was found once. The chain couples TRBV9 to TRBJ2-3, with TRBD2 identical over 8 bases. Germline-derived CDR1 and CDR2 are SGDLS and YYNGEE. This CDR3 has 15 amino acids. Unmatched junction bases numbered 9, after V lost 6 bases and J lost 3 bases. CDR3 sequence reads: CASKIRGGGTDTQYF. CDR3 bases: TGTGCCAGCAAGATCCGGGGGGGTGGTACAGATACGCAGTATTTT.

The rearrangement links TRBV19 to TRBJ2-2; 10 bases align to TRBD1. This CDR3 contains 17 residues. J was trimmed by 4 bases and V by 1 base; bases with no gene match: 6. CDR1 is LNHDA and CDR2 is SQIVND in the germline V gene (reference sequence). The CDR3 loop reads CASSIGRGQGTTGELFF. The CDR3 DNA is TGTGCCAGTAGTATAGGTCGGGGACAGGGGACCACCGGGGAGCTGTTTTTT.

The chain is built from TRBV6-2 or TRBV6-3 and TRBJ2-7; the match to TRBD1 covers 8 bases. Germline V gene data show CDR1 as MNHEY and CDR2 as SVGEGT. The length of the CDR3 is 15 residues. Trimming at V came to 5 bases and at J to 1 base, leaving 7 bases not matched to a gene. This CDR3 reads CASSAQGARSYEQYF. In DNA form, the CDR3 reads TGTGCCAGCAGTGCCCAGGGGGCGCGGTCCTACGAGCAGTACTTC.

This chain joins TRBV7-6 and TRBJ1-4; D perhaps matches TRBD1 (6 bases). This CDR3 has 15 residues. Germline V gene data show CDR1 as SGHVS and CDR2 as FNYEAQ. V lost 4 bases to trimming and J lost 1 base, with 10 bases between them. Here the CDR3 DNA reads TGTGCCAGCAGCTGGACGACAGGAACTAATGAAAAACTGTTTTTT. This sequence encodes CASSWTTGTNEKLFF.

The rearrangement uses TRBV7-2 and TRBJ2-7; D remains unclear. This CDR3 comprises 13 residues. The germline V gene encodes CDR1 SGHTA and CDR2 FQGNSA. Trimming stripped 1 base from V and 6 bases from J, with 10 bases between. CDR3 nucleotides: TGTGCCAGCAGCTTAGTCGAGGTTGGCGAGCAGTACTTC. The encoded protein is CASSLVEVGEQYF.

The CDR3 nucleotides are TGTGCCAGCAGTCTCCTGGGGGGAAACACCGGGGAGCTGTTTTTT. Protein product: CASSLLGGNTGELFF. The chain has TRBV6-5 and TRBJ2-2; tentatively, D is TRBD2 (6 bases). The CDR3 spans 15 residues. Germline CDR1 is MNHEY and CDR2 is SVGAGI. The germline V and J ends were trimmed by 5 bases and 2 bases, with 12 bases remaining between them.

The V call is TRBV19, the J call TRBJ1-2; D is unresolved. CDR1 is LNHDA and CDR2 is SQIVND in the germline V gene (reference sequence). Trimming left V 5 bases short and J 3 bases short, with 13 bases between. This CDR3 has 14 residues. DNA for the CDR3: TGTGCCAGTAGTTTCGACACCGAGTACTATGGCTACACCTTC. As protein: CASSFDTEYYGYTF.

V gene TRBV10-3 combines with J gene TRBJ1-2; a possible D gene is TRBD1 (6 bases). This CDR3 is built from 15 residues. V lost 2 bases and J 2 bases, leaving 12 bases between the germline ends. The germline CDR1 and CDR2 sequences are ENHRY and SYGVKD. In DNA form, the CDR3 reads TGTGCCATCAGTGAGAGTTCCCAGGGGAACTATGGCTACACCTTC. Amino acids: CAISESSQGNYGYTF.

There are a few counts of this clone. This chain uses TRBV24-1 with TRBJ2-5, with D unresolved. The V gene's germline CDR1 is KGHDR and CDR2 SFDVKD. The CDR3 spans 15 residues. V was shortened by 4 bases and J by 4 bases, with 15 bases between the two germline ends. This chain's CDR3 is CATSDPSAAGETQYF. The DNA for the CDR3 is TGTGCCACCAGTGACCCCTCTGCCGCCGGAGAGACCCAGTACTTC.

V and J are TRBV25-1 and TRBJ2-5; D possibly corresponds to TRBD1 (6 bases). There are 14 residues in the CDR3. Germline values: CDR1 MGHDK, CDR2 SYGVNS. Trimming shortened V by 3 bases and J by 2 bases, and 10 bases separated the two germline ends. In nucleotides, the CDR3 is TGTGCCAGCAGTGACTCGGACAGACAAGAGACCCAGTACTTC. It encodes CASSDSDRQETQYF.

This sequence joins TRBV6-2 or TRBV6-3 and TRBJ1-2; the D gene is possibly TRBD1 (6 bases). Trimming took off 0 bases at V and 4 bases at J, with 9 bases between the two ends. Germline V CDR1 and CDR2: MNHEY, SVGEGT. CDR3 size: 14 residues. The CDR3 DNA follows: TGTGCCAGCAGTTACTCGGGGGCACTCTATGGCTACACCTTC. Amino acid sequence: CASSYSGALYGYTF.

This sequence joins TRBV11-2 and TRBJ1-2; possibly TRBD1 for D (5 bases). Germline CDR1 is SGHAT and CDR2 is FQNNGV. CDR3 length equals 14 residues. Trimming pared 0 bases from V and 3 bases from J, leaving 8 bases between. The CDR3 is CASSLDDSDYGYTF. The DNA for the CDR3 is TGTGCCAGCAGCTTAGATGACAGCGACTATGGCTACACCTTC.

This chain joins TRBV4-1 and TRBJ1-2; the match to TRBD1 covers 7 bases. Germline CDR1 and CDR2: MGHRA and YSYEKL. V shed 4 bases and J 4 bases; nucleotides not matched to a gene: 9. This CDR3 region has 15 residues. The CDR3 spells CASSPQTGLAYGYTF. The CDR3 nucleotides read TGCGCCAGCAGCCCGCAGACAGGGCTCGCCTATGGCTACACCTTC.

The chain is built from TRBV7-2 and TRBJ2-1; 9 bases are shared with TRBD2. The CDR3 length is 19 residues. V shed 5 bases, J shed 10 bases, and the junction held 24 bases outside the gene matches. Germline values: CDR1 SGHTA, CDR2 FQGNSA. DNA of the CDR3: TGTGCCAGCAGCCGTCAAGGGGAGCGGGGGGTTATCCAATGGTCGGAGCAGTTCTTC. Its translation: CASSRQGERGVIQWSEQFF.

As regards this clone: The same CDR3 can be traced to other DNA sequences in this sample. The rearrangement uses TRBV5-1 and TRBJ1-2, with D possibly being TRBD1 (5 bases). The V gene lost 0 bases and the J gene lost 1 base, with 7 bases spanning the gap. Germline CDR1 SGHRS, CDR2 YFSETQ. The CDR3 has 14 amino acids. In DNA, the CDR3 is TGCGCCAGCAGCTTGGGGCAGGGTAACTATGGCTACACCTTC. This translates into CASSLGQGNYGYTF.

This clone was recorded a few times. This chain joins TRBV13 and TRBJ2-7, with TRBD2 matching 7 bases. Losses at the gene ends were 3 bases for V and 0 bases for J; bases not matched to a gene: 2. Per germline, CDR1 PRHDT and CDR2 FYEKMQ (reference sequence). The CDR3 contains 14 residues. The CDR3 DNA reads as TGTGCCAGCAGCTTGCCGGGGGGCTCCTACGAGCAGTACTTC. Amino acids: CASSLPGGSYEQYF. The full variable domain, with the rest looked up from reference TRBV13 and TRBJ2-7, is AAGVIQSPRHLIKEKRETATLKCYPIPRHDTVYWYQQGPGQDPQFLISFYEKMQSDKGSIPDRFSAQQFSDYHSELNMSSLELGDSALYFCASSLPGGSYEQYFGPGTRLTVT.

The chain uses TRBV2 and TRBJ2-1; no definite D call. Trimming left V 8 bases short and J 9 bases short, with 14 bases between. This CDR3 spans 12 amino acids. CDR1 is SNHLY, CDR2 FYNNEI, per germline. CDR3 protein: CASGFSRIEQFF. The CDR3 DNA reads TGTGCCAGCGGTTTCTCTAGAATTGAGCAGTTCTTC.

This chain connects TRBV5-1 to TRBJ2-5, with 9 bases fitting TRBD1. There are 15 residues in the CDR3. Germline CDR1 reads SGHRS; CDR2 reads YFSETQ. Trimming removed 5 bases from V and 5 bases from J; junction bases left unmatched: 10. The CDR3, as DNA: TGCGCCAGCAGAACCGGGACAGGGTTATGGGAGACCCAGTACTTC. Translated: CASRTGTGLWETQYF. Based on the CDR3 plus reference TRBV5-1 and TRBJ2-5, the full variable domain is KAGVTQTPRYLIKTRGQQVTLSCSPISGHRSVSWYQQTPGQGLQFLFEYFSETQRNKGNFPGRFSGRQFSNSRSEMNVSTLELGDSALYLCASRTGTGLWETQYFGPGTRLLVL.

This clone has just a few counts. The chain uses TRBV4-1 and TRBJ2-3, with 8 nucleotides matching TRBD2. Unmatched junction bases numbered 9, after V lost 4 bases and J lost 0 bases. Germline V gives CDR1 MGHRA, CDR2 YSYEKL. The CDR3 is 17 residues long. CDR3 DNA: TGCGCCAGCAGCCCAGAAGGCGGGGGGTATAGCACAGATACGCAGTATTTT. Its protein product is CASSPEGGGYSTDTQYF.

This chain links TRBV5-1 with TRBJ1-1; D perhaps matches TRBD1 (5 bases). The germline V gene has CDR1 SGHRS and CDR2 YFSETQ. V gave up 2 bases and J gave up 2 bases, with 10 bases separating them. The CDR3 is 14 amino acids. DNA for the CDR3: TGCGCCAGCAGCTTTGTAACAGGCAACACTGAAGCTTTCTTT. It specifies CASSFVTGNTEAFF.

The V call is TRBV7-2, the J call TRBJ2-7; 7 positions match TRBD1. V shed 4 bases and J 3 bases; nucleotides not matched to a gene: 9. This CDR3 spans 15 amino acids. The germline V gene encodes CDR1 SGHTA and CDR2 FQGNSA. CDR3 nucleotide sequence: TGTGCCAGCAGCTGGGGACAGCCACAGATCTACGAGCAGTACTTC. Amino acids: CASSWGQPQIYEQYF.

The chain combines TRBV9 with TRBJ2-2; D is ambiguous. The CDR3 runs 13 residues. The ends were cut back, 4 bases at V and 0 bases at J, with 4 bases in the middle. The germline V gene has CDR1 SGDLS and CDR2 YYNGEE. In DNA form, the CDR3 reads TGTGCCAGCAGCCCTACGAACACCGGGGAGCTGTTTTTT. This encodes CASSPTNTGELFF.

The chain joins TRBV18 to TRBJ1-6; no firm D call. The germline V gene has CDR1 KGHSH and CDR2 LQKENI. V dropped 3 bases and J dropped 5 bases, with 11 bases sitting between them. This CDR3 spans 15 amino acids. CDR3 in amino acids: CASSPGPEDNSPLHF. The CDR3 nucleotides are TGTGCCAGCTCACCCGGCCCCGAGGATAATTCACCCCTCCACTTT.